Described below is a single T cell receptor (beta chain) sequence and its context. The antigen remains unidentified. This sample was included in a study of T cell responses to AZD1222 COVID-19 vaccine. Germline CDR1 is MDHEN and CDR2 is SYDVKM. The V gene lost 7 bases and the J gene lost 8 bases, with 9 bases spanning the gap. This CDR3 contains 11 residues. The method was immunoSEQ multiplex PCR; TCRdb's version includes in-frame clones alone and lacks a portion of them. Of 100,000 or so clones detected, approximately 87% appear once; the ten largest clones hold about a tenth. Study-level points and caveats: Spike-specific TCRs gained breadth and depth after people received two AZD1222 doses.

The source material was peripheral blood, sampled 28 days after the second AZD1222 dose. The TCR sequence derives from an adult who received the AZD1222 COVID-19 vaccine. The chain couples TRBV28 to TRBJ2-1; D possibly corresponds to TRBD1 (5 bases). The CDR3 here is CASIGVYEQFF. The DNA for the CDR3 is TGTGCCAGCATAGGGGTGTATGAGCAGTTCTTC.